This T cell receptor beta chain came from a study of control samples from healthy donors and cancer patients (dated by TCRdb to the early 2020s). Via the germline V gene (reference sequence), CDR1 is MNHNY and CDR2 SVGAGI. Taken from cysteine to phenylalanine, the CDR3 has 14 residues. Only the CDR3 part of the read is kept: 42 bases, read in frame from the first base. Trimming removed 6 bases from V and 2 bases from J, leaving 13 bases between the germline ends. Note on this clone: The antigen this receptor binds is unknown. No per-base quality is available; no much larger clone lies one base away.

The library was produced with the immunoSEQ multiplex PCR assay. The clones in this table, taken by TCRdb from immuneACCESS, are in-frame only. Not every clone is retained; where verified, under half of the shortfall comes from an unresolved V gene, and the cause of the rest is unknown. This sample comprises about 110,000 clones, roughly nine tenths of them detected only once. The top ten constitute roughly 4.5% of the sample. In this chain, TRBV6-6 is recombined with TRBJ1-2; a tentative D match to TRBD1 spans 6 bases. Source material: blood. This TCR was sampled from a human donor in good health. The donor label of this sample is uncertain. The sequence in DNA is TGTGCCAGCAGGACCGGGACACAGAACTATGGCTACACCTTC. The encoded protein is CASRTGTQNYGYTF.